What follows are 2 T cell receptor beta chains derived from one specimen sequenced in a study of blood T cell repertoires in COVID-19. Clones were read by immunoSEQ multiplex PCR, and TCRdb kept only the in-frame ones, dropping some. The sample records roughly 350,000 clones, roughly 86% being singletons. Material for sequencing was peripheral blood. These receptors came from a woman in her 70s with COVID-19, enrolled during active disease.

The chain recombines TRBV2 with TRBJ1-3; no definite D call. Germline lookup yields CDR1 SNHLY and CDR2 FYNNEI. Trimming left V 7 bases short and J 0 bases short, with 7 bases between. This CDR3 region has 13 residues. The chain's CDR3 is CASNPNSGNTIYF. Here the CDR3 DNA reads TGTGCCAGCAACCCTAACTCTGGAAACACCATATATTTT.

This clone occurred once. This sequence joins TRBV2 and TRBJ1-6; TRBD1 is a possible D gene (6 bases). The germline gives CDR1 SNHLY, CDR2 FYNNEI. V was pared by 4 bases and J by 14 bases, with 15 bases between. This CDR3 contains 13 residues. The CDR3 DNA reads TGTGCCAGCAGTGGAGGGGAGGGGGGATCCCTCCACTTT. This sequence encodes CASSGGEGGSLHF.